This T cell receptor beta chain came from a study of blood T cell repertoires in COVID-19. CDR3 size: 15 residues. The germline V gene encodes CDR1 MGHDK and CDR2 SYGVNS. V shed 4 bases and J 4 bases; nucleotides not matched to a gene: 9. The repertoire was sequenced with immunoSEQ multiplex PCR; TCRdb's copy has only in-frame clones and lacks some. The sample records roughly 200,000 clones, roughly 86% being singletons. The clonotype originates from a woman in her twenties or thirties with acute COVID-19. The chain uses TRBV25-1 and TRBJ2-7, with 8 positions matching TRBD1. Material: PBMCs or T cells enriched from blood (not recorded which). The CDR3 loop is CASSAQTGVNYEQYF. The DNA for the CDR3 is TGTGCCAGCAGTGCTCAGACAGGGGTAAATTACGAGCAGTACTTC.